This TCR beta chain was captured in a study of blood T cell repertoires in COVID-19. Clones were sequenced by immunoSEQ multiplex PCR, and TCRdb holds only the in-frame ones, with some missing. The sample has about 64,000 clones, 70% to 90% seen once. The TCR comes from a man aged 65 to 79 with acute or convalescent COVID-19. Material: peripheral blood.

The chain's CDR3 is CAISEATVLGRGNTIYF. As DNA, the CDR3 is TGTGCCATCAGTGAGGCGACAGTACTGGGCAGGGGAAACACCATATATTTT. The J gene is TRBJ1-3, the V gene TRBV10-3; the D gene is possibly TRBD1 (5 bases). Germline V gene lookup returns CDR1 ENHRY and CDR2 SYGVKD. The CDR3 extends over 17 amino acids. The V end lost 2 bases, the J end lost 4 bases, and 18 bases lay between the germline ends.